Listed here are 22 T cell receptor beta chains from one sample, sequenced in a study of T cell changes during pregnancy in multiple sclerosis. The table came from immunoSEQ multiplex PCR; TCRdb's copy has only in-frame clones and leaves some out. Of around 31,000 clones in the sample, about 86% are singletons; the top ten hold approximately 0.76%. Here the sequenced sample was CD4+ T cells from peripheral blood mononuclear cells, taken in the first trimester of pregnancy. These receptor sequences come from a female donor in good health, enrolled as a control in a pregnancy study.

The V call is TRBV25-1, the J call TRBJ1-3, with a weak D call TRBD1 (5 bases). Germline-derived CDR1 and CDR2 are MGHDK and SYGVNS. This CDR3 contains 15 residues. V dropped 1 base and J dropped 0 bases, with 7 bases sitting between them. In DNA form, the CDR3 reads TGTGCCAGCAGTGAATTGGGGGGCTCTGGAAACACCATATATTTT. Its protein product is CASSELGGSGNTIYF.

Only one count was recorded for this clone. The V and J genes are TRBV7-2 and TRBJ1-1, with no clear D. This CDR3 region has 13 residues. Germline V CDR1 and CDR2: SGHTA, FQGNSA. Trimming took 5 bases from V and 0 from J, leaving 7 bases between them. The CDR3 spells CASSPRVNTEAFF. CDR3 bases: TGTGCCAGCAGCCCGAGGGTGAACACTGAAGCTTTCTTT.

The sample holds one count of this clone. The J gene is TRBJ1-1, the V gene TRBV5-8; TRBD1 is a possible D gene (5 bases). CDR1 is SGHTS and CDR2 is YDEGEE in the germline V gene. Between the trimmed V and J ends, which lost 2 bases and 11 bases, there was a span of 13 bases. CDR3 length: 12 amino acids. Here the CDR3 reads CASSFPGQEAFF. The DNA for the CDR3 is TGTGCCAGCAGCTTTCCCGGACAAGAGGCTTTCTTT. Based on the CDR3 plus reference TRBV5-8 and TRBJ1-1, the full variable domain is EAGVTQSPTHLIKTRGQQATLRCSPISGHTSVYWYQQALGLGLQFLLWYDEGEERNRGNFPPRFSGRQFPNYSSELNVNALELEDSALYLCASSFPGQEAFFGQGTRLTVV.

The rearrangement uses TRBV5-8 and TRBJ1-2, with 10 bases matching TRBD1. The CDR3 has 15 residues. Germline values: CDR1 SGHTS, CDR2 YDEGEE. V trimming: 0 bases; J trimming: 3 bases; junction bases outside the gene matches: 2. CDR3 amino acids: CASSLVTGGDYGYTF. CDR3 nucleotides: TGTGCCAGCAGCTTGGTGACAGGGGGCGACTATGGCTACACCTTC.

This clone has just one count. The chain recombines TRBV9 with TRBJ1-1, with TRBD1 matching 7 bases. This CDR3 spans 17 amino acids. The germline gives CDR1 SGDLS, CDR2 YYNGEE. The V segment lost 3 bases and the J segment 4 bases; nucleotides outside the gene matches: 15. This CDR3 is CASSDRQGGDFPTEAFF. In DNA form, the CDR3 reads TGTGCCAGCAGCGACCGACAGGGCGGGGATTTTCCCACTGAAGCTTTCTTT.

This clone is a singleton in its sample. The J gene is TRBJ2-2, the V gene TRBV7-2; D possibly corresponds to TRBD1 (5 bases). The CDR3 loop spans 17 amino acids. The germline CDR1 and CDR2 sequences are SGHTA and FQGNSA. Trimming shortened V by 5 bases and J by 1 base, and 17 bases separated the two germline ends. This chain's CDR3 is CASSPVLARENTGELFF. The CDR3 region has the DNA TGTGCCAGCAGCCCGGTTCTGGCCAGGGAGAACACCGGGGAGCTGTTTTTT.

This chain connects TRBV5-1 to TRBJ1-1; perhaps TRBD1 as D (6 bases). Per the germline V gene, CDR1 is SGHRS and CDR2 is YFSETQ. CDR3 length: 16 residues. Trimming removed 0 bases from V and 4 bases from J, with 16 bases in between. As DNA, the CDR3 is TGCGCCAGCAGCTTGGATTTTCTGGGGGCTAGCACTGAAGCTTTCTTT. Protein product: CASSLDFLGASTEAFF.

Here the CDR3 DNA reads TGTGCCAGCAGCCAAGGGACAGGGGGGAGGCATAGCAATCAGCCCCAGCATTTT. Encoded protein: CASSQGTGGRHSNQPQHF. The chain links TRBV4-2 to TRBJ1-5, with 10 positions matching TRBD1. After removal of 1 base from V and 0 bases from J, the junction contained 6 bases not matched to a gene. Germline values: CDR1 LGHNA, CDR2 YNFKEQ. The CDR3 covers 18 residues.

This chain joins TRBV2 and TRBJ1-1; 7 bases are a match to TRBD1. CDR3 length: 13 amino acids. Germline loops: CDR1 SNHLY, CDR2 FYNNEI. The V gene end was trimmed by 7 bases and the J gene end by 7 bases; junction bases not matched to a gene: 9. As DNA, the CDR3 is TGTGCCAGCATGGGACAGCCCGGCGGTGAAGCTTTCTTT. This codes for CASMGQPGGEAFF.

The CDR3 region has the DNA TGTGCCAGCAGTCGGGATCCGGGTGGCGGTGAAAAACTGTTTTTT. The encoded protein is CASSRDPGGGEKLFF. This chain links TRBV6-1 with TRBJ1-4; unclear D gene. V was clipped by 5 bases and J by 7 bases, with 17 bases between them. Germline V gene sequence: CDR1 MNHNS, CDR2 SASEGT. The CDR3 spans 15 residues.

V is TRBV5-1 and J is TRBJ1-5; tentatively, D is TRBD1 (5 bases). Deletions cut 0 bases from V and 4 bases from J, with 11 bases between. The germline CDR1 and CDR2 sequences are SGHRS and YFSETQ. The CDR3 covers 15 residues. In nucleotides, the CDR3 is TGCGCCAGCAGCTTGGACGGGGGGGGAAATCAGCCCCAGCATTTT. Protein product: CASSLDGGGNQPQHF. The variable domain in full, completed from reference TRBV5-1 and TRBJ1-5, reads KAGVTQTPRYLIKTRGQQVTLSCSPISGHRSVSWYQQTPGQGLQFLFEYFSETQRNKGNFPGRFSGRQFSNSRSEMNVSTLELGDSALYLCASSLDGGGNQPQHFGDGTRLSIL.

The rearrangement joins TRBV7-9 to TRBJ1-2; maybe TRBD1 (5 bases). The CDR3 covers 14 residues. The germline V gene has CDR1 SEHNR and CDR2 FQNEAQ (reference sequence). Trimming cost V 2 bases and J 4 bases, with 11 bases left between them. The CDR3 region is CASSLRGFPYGYTF. CDR3 nucleotide sequence: TGTGCCAGCAGCTTAAGGGGTTTTCCCTATGGCTACACCTTC.

The rearrangement links TRBV5-1 to TRBJ2-3; TRBD2 aligns across 7 bases. The germline V gene has CDR1 SGHRS and CDR2 YFSETQ. The CDR3 sequence is 15 residues long. V was pared by 2 bases and J by 1 base, with 4 bases of the junction left unmatched. The CDR3 loop reads CASSLLGGGTDTQYF. The DNA of the CDR3 is TGCGCCAGCAGCTTACTTGGGGGGGGCACAGATACGCAGTATTTT.

The chain joins TRBV7-3 to TRBJ2-7, with D tentatively TRBD2 (5 bases). The CDR3 length is 17 residues. Per the germline V gene, CDR1 is SGHTA and CDR2 is FQGTGA. Between the trimmed V and J ends, which lost 2 bases and 0 bases, there was a span of 17 bases. Written as DNA, the CDR3 is TGTGCCAGCAGCTTAGGCGTCCGGGGAGAGAGCTCCTACGAGCAGTACTTC. Protein product: CASSLGVRGESSYEQYF.

The chain links TRBV7-9 to TRBJ1-4; 12 positions match TRBD1. The CDR3 is 17 residues long. With 4 bases clipped from V and 1 base from J, the junction kept 4 bases outside the gene matches. Germline V gene data show CDR1 as SEHNR and CDR2 as FQNEAQ (reference sequence). The CDR3 nucleotides read TGTGCCAGCAGCTCGGGACAGGGGGCAAGAACTAATGAAAAACTGTTTTTT. Amino acid sequence: CASSSGQGARTNEKLFF.

This clone was picked up a small number of times. V gene TRBV7-9 combines with J gene TRBJ1-6, with TRBD1 matching 11 bases. The germline V gene encodes CDR1 SEHNR and CDR2 FQNEAQ (reference sequence). V shed 5 bases and J 8 bases; nucleotides not matched to a gene: 8. The CDR3 is 16 residues long. DNA for the CDR3: TGTGCCAGCAGCAACCGGGACAGGGGGTATCATTCACCCCTCCACTTT. It specifies CASSNRDRGYHSPLHF.

J is TRBJ1-4 and V is TRBV2; D is uncertain. Trimming removed 3 bases at V and 12 bases at J, with 14 bases between. CDR3 length: 13 residues. CDR1 is SNHLY and CDR2 is FYNNEI in the germline V gene. CDR3: CASSDRSKRELFF. The DNA for the CDR3 is TGTGCCAGCAGTGATAGGAGTAAGCGGGAACTGTTTTTT.

The chain uses TRBV11-2 and TRBJ2-1; 7 bases match TRBD1. After removal of 3 bases from V and 3 bases from J, the junction contained 5 bases not matched to a gene. Germline V gives CDR1 SGHAT, CDR2 FQNNGV. The CDR3 spans 15 residues. The CDR3, as DNA: TGTGCCAGCAGCTTGGCCGGGACAGACTACAATGAGCAGTTCTTC. The encoded protein is CASSLAGTDYNEQFF.

The chain joins TRBV19 to TRBJ1-4; 8 bases agree with TRBD1. The J segment lost 1 base and the V segment lost 5 bases, leaving 6 bases of the junction unmatched. This CDR3 is built from 16 residues. CDR1 and CDR2 (germline): LNHDA, SQIVND (reference sequence). The CDR3 sequence: CASSSGQGETNEKLFF. CDR3 bases: TGTGCCAGTAGTTCCGGACAGGGCGAAACTAATGAAAAACTGTTTTTT.

This clone was counted a few times. The J gene is TRBJ1-1, the V gene TRBV9, with D maybe TRBD1 (5 bases). The ends were cut back, 0 bases at V and 3 bases at J, with 15 bases in the middle. In germline, CDR1 is SGDLS, CDR2 YYNGEE. This CDR3 is built from 16 residues. The CDR3: CASSVGLGGEDTEAFF. The CDR3 DNA reads TGTGCCAGCAGCGTAGGTCTGGGGGGGGAGGACACTGAAGCTTTCTTT.

The chain is built from TRBV20-1 and TRBJ1-1; tentative D call: TRBD1 (6 bases). CDR3 length: 11 residues. The V end lost 5 bases, the J end lost 7 bases, and 11 bases lay between the germline ends. Germline V gene lookup returns CDR1 DFQATT and CDR2 SNEGSKA (reference sequence). As DNA, the CDR3 is TGCAGTGCTTTCTTGACAGGTGAAGCTTTCTTT. Translation: CSAFLTGEAFF.

This chain uses TRBV19 with TRBJ2-7, with D possibly matching TRBD1 (6 bases). Per the germline V gene, CDR1 is LNHDA and CDR2 is SQIVND (reference sequence). CDR3 length: 12 amino acids. The V and J ends lost 6 bases and 2 bases respectively, with 8 bases between them. CDR3 residues: CASRQGAYEQYF. The DNA for the CDR3 is TGTGCCAGTAGACAGGGCGCCTACGAGCAGTACTTC.